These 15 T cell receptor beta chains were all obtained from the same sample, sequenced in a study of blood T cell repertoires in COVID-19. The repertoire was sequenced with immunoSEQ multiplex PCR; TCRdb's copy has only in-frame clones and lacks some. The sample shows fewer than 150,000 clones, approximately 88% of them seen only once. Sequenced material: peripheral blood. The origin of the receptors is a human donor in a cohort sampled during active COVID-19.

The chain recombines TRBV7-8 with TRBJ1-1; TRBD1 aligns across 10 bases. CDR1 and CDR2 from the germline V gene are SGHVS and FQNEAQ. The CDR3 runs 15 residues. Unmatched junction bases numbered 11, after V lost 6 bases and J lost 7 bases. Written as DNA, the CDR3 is TGTGCCAGCAGTCCGGGACAGGGGACCCAAGGTGAAGCTTTCTTT. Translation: CASSPGQGTQGEAFF.

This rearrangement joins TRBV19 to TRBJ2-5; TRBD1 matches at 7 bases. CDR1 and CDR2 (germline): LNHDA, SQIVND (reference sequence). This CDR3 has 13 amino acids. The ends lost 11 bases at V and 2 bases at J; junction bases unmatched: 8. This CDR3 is CASRGRGQETQYF. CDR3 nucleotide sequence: TGTGCCTCCCGGGGCAGGGGGCAAGAGACCCAGTACTTC.

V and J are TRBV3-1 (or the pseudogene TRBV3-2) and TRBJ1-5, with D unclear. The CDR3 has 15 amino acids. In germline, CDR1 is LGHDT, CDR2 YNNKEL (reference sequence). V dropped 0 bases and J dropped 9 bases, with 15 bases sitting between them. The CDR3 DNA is TGTGCCAGCAGCCAAGATCCTTCTGAGATGAGGCCCCAGCATTTT. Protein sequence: CASSQDPSEMRPQHF.

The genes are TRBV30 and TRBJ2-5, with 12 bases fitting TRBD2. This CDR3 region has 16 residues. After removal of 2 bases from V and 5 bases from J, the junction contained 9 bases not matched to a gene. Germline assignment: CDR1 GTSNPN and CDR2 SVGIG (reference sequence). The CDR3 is CAWSSLAGGSGETQYF. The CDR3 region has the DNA TGTGCCTGGAGTTCACTAGCGGGGGGCTCCGGGGAGACCCAGTACTTC.

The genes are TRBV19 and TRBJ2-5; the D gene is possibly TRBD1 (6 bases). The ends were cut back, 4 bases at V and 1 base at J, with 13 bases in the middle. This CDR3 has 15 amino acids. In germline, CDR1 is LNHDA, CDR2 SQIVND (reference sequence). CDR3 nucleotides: TGTGCCAGTAGTAGCACCCACAGGGCCCAAGAGACCCAGTACTTC. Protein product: CASSSTHRAQETQYF. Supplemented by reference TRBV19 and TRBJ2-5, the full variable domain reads DGGITQSPKYLFRKEGQNVTLSCEQNLNHDAMYWYRQDPGQGLRLIYYSQIVNDFQKGDIAEGYSVSREKKESFPLTVTSAQKNPTAFYLCASSSTHRAQETQYFGPGTRLLVL.

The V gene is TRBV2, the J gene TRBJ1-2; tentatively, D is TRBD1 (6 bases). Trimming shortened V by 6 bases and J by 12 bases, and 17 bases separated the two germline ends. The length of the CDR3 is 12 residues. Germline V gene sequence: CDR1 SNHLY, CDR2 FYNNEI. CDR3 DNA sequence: TGTGCCAGCAGCCGAAGTGGGACATCACACACCTTC. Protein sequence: CASSRSGTSHTF.

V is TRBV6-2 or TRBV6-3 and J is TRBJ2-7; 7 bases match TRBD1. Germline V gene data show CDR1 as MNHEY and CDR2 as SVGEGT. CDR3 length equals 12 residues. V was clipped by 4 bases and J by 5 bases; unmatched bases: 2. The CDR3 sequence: CASSSDRDEQYF. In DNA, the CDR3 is TGTGCCAGCAGTTCCGACAGGGACGAGCAGTACTTC.

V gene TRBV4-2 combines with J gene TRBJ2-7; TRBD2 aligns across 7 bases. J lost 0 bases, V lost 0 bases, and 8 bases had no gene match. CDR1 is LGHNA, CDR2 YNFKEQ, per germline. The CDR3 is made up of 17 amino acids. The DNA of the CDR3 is TGTGCCAGCAGCCAAGATTCGAAGCGGGGCAGCTCCTACGAGCAGTACTTC. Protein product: CASSQDSKRGSSYEQYF.

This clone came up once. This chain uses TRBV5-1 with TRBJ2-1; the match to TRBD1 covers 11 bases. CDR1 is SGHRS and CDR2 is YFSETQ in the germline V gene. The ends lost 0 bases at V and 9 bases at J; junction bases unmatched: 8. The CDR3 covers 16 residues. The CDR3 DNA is TGCGCCAGCAGCTTGGCCCGGGACAGGGGGGGTGGTGAGCAGTTCTTC. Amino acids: CASSLARDRGGGEQFF.

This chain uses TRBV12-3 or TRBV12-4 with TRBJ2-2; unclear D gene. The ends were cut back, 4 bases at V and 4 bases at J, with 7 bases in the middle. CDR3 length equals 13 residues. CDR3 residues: CASSSRSTGELFF. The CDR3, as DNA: TGTGCCAGCAGTTCCAGGTCCACCGGGGAGCTGTTTTTT.

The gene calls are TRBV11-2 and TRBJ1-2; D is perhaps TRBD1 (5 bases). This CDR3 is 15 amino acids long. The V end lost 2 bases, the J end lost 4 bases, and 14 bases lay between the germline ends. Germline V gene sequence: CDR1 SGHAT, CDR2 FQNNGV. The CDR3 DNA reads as TGTGCCAGCAGCTTAAACGGCGACAGCCTCTATGGCTACACCTTC. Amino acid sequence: CASSLNGDSLYGYTF.

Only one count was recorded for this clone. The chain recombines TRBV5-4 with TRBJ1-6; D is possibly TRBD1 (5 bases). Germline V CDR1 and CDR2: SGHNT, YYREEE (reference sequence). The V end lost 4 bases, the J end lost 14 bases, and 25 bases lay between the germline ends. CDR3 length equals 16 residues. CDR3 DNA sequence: TGTGCCAGCAGCCCCAACCCGGGACTGGGTAGAGGAGCCCTCCACTTT. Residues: CASSPNPGLGRGALHF.

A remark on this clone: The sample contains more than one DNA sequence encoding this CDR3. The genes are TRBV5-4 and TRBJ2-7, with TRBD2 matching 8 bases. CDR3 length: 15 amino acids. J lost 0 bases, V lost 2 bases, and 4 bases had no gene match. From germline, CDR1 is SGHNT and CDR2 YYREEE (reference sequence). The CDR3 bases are TGTGCCAGCAGCTTCGTCGGGACTAGCTCCTACGAGCAGTACTTC. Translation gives CASSFVGTSSYEQYF.

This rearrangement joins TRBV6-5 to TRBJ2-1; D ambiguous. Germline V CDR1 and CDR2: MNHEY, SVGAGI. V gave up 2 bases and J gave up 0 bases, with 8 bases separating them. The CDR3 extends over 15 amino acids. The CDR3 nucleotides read TGTGCCAGCAGTTACCGGCGGAGCTCCTACAATGAGCAGTTCTTC. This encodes CASSYRRSSYNEQFF.

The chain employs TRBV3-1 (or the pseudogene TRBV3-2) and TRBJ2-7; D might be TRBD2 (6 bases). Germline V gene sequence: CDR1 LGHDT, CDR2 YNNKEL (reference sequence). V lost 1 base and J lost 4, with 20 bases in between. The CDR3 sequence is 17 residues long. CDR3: CASSQAQDYSYTYEQYF. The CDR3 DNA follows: TGTGCCAGCAGCCAAGCGCAGGACTACTCTTACACGTACGAGCAGTACTTC.